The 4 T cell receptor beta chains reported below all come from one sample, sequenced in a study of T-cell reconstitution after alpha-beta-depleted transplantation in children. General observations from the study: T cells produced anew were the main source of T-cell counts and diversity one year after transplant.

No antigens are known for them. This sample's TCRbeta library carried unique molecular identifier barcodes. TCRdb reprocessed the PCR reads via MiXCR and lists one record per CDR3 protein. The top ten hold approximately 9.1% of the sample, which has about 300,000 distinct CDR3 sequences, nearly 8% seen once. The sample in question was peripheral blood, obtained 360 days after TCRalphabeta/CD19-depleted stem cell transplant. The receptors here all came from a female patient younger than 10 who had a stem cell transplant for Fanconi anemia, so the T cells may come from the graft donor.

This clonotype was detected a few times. The CDR3 loop is CASSLHGAGLNTEAFF. The CDR3 DNA is TGCGCCAGCAGCCTCCACGGAGCGGGTTTAAACACTGAAGCTTTCTTT. The rearrangement joins TRBV5-1 to TRBJ1-1; D is uncertain. Germline loops: CDR1 SGHRS, CDR2 YFSETQ. Trimming took off 4 bases at V and 2 bases at J, with 18 bases between the two ends. The CDR3 contains 16 residues.

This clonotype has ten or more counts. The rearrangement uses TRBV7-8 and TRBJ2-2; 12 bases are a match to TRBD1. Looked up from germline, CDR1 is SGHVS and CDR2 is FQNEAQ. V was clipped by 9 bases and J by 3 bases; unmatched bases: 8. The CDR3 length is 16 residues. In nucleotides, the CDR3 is TGTGCCAGTTCCGGGACAGGGGGCACCTACACCGGGGAGCTGTTTTTT. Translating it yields CASSGTGGTYTGELFF.

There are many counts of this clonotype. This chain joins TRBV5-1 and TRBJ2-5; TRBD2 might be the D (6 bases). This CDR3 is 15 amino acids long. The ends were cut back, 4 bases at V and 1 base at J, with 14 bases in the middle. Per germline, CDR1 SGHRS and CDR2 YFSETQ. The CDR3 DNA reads TGCGCCAGCAGCGCCCGGGACTTCCTCCAAGAGACCCAGTACTTC. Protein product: CASSARDFLQETQYF.

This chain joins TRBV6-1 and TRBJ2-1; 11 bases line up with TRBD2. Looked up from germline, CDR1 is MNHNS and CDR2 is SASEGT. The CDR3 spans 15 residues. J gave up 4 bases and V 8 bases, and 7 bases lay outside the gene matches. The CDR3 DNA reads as TGTGCCAGCGGAAGCCTAGCGGGGGGTTACAATGAGCAGTTCTTC. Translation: CASGSLAGGYNEQFF.